The next 29 T cell receptor beta chains were all read from a single sample in a study of technical replicates of blood from a handful of donors. TCRdb's copy holds only in-frame clones and misses some; the assay was immunoSEQ multiplex PCR. The sample includes about 62,000 clones, nearly 90% of them seen just once. Source material: PBMCs. These receptors originate from a human donor in good health. Some clones in this sample may be carry-over from other donors' samples.

The rearrangement uses TRBV29-1 and TRBJ2-1; a possible D gene is TRBD2 (6 bases). This CDR3 has 14 amino acids. The V gene's germline CDR1 is SQVTM and CDR2 ANQGSEA. Trimming removed 6 bases from V and 5 bases from J, with 17 bases in between. The CDR3: CSVYRSLANNEQFF. The DNA for the CDR3 is TGCAGCGTATATCGTAGCCTAGCGAACAATGAGCAGTTCTTC.

The chain uses TRBV30 and TRBJ1-4; perhaps TRBD1 as D (6 bases). The germline V gene encodes CDR1 GTSNPN and CDR2 SVGIG (reference sequence). V shed 4 bases and J shed 10 bases, with 16 bases lying between them. This CDR3 has 13 residues. This chain's CDR3 is CAWTGSGEGKLFF. In DNA, the CDR3 is TGTGCCTGGACAGGGTCAGGGGAGGGAAAACTGTTTTTT. Full variable domain (missing parts from reference TRBV30 and TRBJ1-4): SQTIHQWPATLVQPVGSPLSLECTVEGTSNPNLYWYRQAAGRGLQLLFYSVGIGQISSEVPQNLSASRPQDRQFILSSKKLLLSDSGFYLCAWTGSGEGKLFFGSGTQLSVL.

The CDR3 nucleotides are TGCGCCAGCAGTTTCGACAGCTTGAACACTGAAGCTTTCTTT. Protein: CASSFDSLNTEAFF. The chain uses TRBV5-1 and TRBJ1-1; a possible D gene is TRBD1 (5 bases). V lost 5 bases, J lost 0 bases, and 11 bases lay in between. This CDR3 has 14 residues. CDR1 and CDR2 from the germline V gene are SGHRS and YFSETQ.

The chain carries TRBV5-6 and TRBJ1-1, with D possibly matching TRBD1 (5 bases). V lost 0 bases and J 2 bases, leaving 14 bases between the germline ends. The CDR3 loop spans 16 amino acids. Germline values: CDR1 SGHDT, CDR2 YYEEEE. CDR3 region: CASSLATGELNTEAFF. DNA of the CDR3: TGTGCCAGCAGCTTGGCTACAGGAGAGCTTAACACTGAAGCTTTCTTT.

V is TRBV5-1 and J is TRBJ2-7, with 9 nucleotides matching TRBD1. Per germline, CDR1 SGHRS and CDR2 YFSETQ. There are 15 residues in the CDR3. With 4 bases clipped from V and 4 bases from J, the junction kept 9 bases outside the gene matches. CDR3 in amino acids: CASSATGTGLYEQYF. The CDR3 DNA reads as TGCGCCAGCAGCGCCACCGGGACAGGGTTATACGAGCAGTACTTC.

The chain employs TRBV7-6 and TRBJ2-5; 8 bases fit TRBD1. The CDR3 contains 16 residues. J gave up 3 bases and V 5 bases, and 11 bases lay outside the gene matches. Germline CDR1 is SGHVS and CDR2 is FNYEAQ. The CDR3 DNA follows: TGTGCCAGCAGCGATGGTCTGGACAGGGCTGAAGAGACCCAGTACTTC. It is translated as CASSDGLDRAEETQYF.

This sequence joins TRBV6-5 and TRBJ1-5; D perhaps matches TRBD1 (5 bases). The CDR3 runs to 16 residues. Germline CDR1 and CDR2: MNHEY and SVGAGI. The V end lost 0 bases, the J end lost 6 bases, and 15 bases lay between the germline ends. The CDR3 loop is CASSYSGMGGVQPQHF. The CDR3 DNA sequence: TGTGCCAGCAGTTACTCGGGTATGGGGGGGGTTCAGCCCCAGCATTTT.

The chain joins TRBV4-2 to TRBJ2-3; 9 bases agree with TRBD2. CDR3 size: 17 residues. Germline V gives CDR1 LGHNA, CDR2 YNFKEQ. V was clipped by 0 bases and J by 2 bases; unmatched bases: 6. DNA for the CDR3: TGTGCCAGCAGCCAAGATTACGCGGGGGGGTTCACAGATACGCAGTATTTT. It is translated as CASSQDYAGGFTDTQYF.

The chain has TRBV11-2 and TRBJ1-3; perhaps TRBD1 as D (5 bases). The V and J ends lost 2 bases and 0 bases respectively, with 14 bases between them. The CDR3 extends over 17 amino acids. Germline values: CDR1 SGHAT, CDR2 FQNNGV. The CDR3 here is CASSLFKGSDSGNTIYF. The CDR3 coding sequence is TGTGCCAGCAGCTTATTCAAGGGGTCCGACTCTGGAAACACCATATATTTT.

The J gene is TRBJ1-5, the V gene TRBV28, with D perhaps matching TRBD1 (5 bases). CDR1 is MDHEN, CDR2 SYDVKM, per germline. This CDR3 comprises 15 residues. V was trimmed by 5 bases and J by 1 base, leaving 12 bases between them. This chain's CDR3 is CASSSTRQSNQPQHF. CDR3 in DNA: TGTGCCAGCAGTAGCACCCGACAGAGCAATCAGCCCCAGCATTTT.

The chain employs TRBV7-6 and TRBJ1-2, with 8 bases fitting TRBD1. The germline V gene encodes CDR1 SGHVS and CDR2 FNYEAQ. The J segment lost 4 bases and the V segment lost 1 base, leaving 5 bases of the junction unmatched. This CDR3 contains 15 residues. CDR3 DNA sequence: TGTGCCAGCAGCTTAGAGTCAGGGGGCCTCTATGGCTACACCTTC. This gives the protein CASSLESGGLYGYTF.

The J gene is TRBJ2-3, the V gene TRBV29-1; 8 bases align to TRBD1. This CDR3 is 17 amino acids long. V trimming: 1 base; J trimming: 2 bases; junction bases outside the gene matches: 11. The germline CDR1 and CDR2 sequences are SQVTM and ANQGSEA. CDR3 sequence (DNA): TGCAGCGTTGAAGGGATCAGGACTCAGGGGGCCACAGATACGCAGTATTTT. Its protein product is CSVEGIRTQGATDTQYF.

This chain joins TRBV12-1 and TRBJ2-5; no check of the table's D call, TRBD2, against the DNA was made. TRBV12-1 is a documented pseudogene. The CDR3 extends over 15 amino acids. CDR3 sequence reads: CASSRISGSWETQYF. The CDR3 DNA sequence: TGTGCCAGCAGCCGTATTAGCGGGAGCTGGGAGACCCAGTACTTC.

The chain has TRBV30 and TRBJ1-1; TRBD1 is a possible D gene (5 bases). The CDR3 is made up of 11 amino acids. V shed 0 bases and J shed 13 bases, with 12 bases lying between them. Germline CDR1 reads GTSNPN; CDR2 reads SVGIG (reference sequence). CDR3 sequence reads: CAWSVRGLVFF. The CDR3 DNA follows: TGTGCCTGGAGTGTACGGGGGTTGGTTTTCTTT.

This chain joins TRBV2 and TRBJ1-2; weak D call: TRBD1 (5 bases). CDR1 SNHLY and CDR2 FYNNEI come from the germline V gene. V was cut by 9 bases and J by 2 bases, with 16 bases left in between. CDR3 length: 14 amino acids. CDR3: CASKTETFNYGYTF. Here the CDR3 DNA reads TGTGCCAGTAAGACAGAGACCTTCAACTATGGCTACACCTTC.

The chain employs TRBV2 and TRBJ2-7; D is possibly TRBD2 (5 bases). Germline assignment: CDR1 SNHLY and CDR2 FYNNEI. The V end was cut by 7 bases, the J end by 3 bases, with 10 bases between. The CDR3 is made up of 12 amino acids. Written as DNA, the CDR3 is TGTGCCAGCACCGCTAGCAGCTACGAGCAGTACTTC. It encodes CASTASSYEQYF.

The chain uses TRBV13 and TRBJ1-2; 8 nucleotides match TRBD1. With V trimmed by 1 base and J by 5 bases, 9 bases remained unmatched. This CDR3 is 16 amino acids long. Germline-derived CDR1 and CDR2 are PRHDT and FYEKMQ (reference sequence). CDR3: CASSLDSFDRGYGYTF. Written as DNA, the CDR3 is TGTGCCAGCAGCTTAGATTCGTTCGACAGGGGTTATGGCTACACCTTC.

This chain links TRBV29-1 with TRBJ2-3; 7 bases fit TRBD2. The CDR3 loop spans 12 amino acids. The V segment lost 6 bases and the J segment 1 base; nucleotides outside the gene matches: 1. Germline V CDR1 and CDR2: SQVTM, ANQGSEA. The CDR3 DNA follows: TGCAGCGTGGGGAGGGGCACAGATACGCAGTATTTT. Its translation: CSVGRGTDTQYF.

The chain employs TRBV7-2 and TRBJ2-5, with unresolved D. CDR1 and CDR2 from the germline V gene are SGHTA and FQGNSA. The V end lost 3 bases, the J end lost 2 bases, and 7 bases lay between the germline ends. This CDR3 contains 13 residues. CDR3 bases: TGTGCCAGCAGCTTGGTCACACAAGAGACCCAGTACTTC. Residues: CASSLVTQETQYF.

V is TRBV5-4 and J is TRBJ2-5; D not resolved. The better agreement between TRBJ2-7 and the DNA end casts doubt on the J call. Germline V gives CDR1 SGHNT, CDR2 YYREEE (reference sequence). The CDR3 is 15 residues long. The CDR3 protein is CASSLDAGYSYEQYF. For the CDR3, the DNA is TGTGCCAGCAGCTTGGATGCAGGATACTCCTACGAGCAGTACTTC.

This clone is a singleton in its sample. This chain uses TRBV30 with TRBJ2-2; D perhaps matches TRBD2 (6 bases). The CDR3 has 13 amino acids. Per the germline V gene, CDR1 is GTSNPN and CDR2 is SVGIG (reference sequence). The germline V and J ends were trimmed by 3 bases and 5 bases, with 10 bases remaining between them. Written as DNA, the CDR3 is TGTGCCTGGAGGGGGGGACGGACCGGGGAGCTGTTTTTT. This translates into CAWRGGRTGELFF.

This clone was seen a single time. The chain uses TRBV6-6 and TRBJ2-1, with D possibly TRBD2 on 5 matching bases. The CDR3 covers 15 residues. The germline CDR1 and CDR2 sequences are MNHNY and SVGAGI (reference sequence). Trimming stripped 5 bases from V and 3 bases from J, with 14 bases between. CDR3 sequence reads: CASSPRDGGYNEQFF. The DNA of the CDR3 is TGTGCCAGCAGTCCAAGGGATGGAGGCTACAATGAGCAGTTCTTC.

The chain recombines TRBV12-5 with TRBJ1-1, with 7 bases identical to TRBD1. V gave up 5 bases and J gave up 11 bases; unmatched junction bases: 8. Germline loops: CDR1 LGHNT, CDR2 FRNRAP. The length of the CDR3 is 12 residues. CDR3: CASGVTGSRAFF. The CDR3 bases are TGTGCTAGTGGTGTGACAGGGAGTCGGGCTTTCTTT.

The table lists this clone with a few counts. The chain joins TRBV19 to TRBJ1-1, with D perhaps TRBD1 (6 bases). The V gene lost 6 bases and the J gene lost 1 base, with 15 bases spanning the gap. CDR1 is LNHDA, CDR2 SQIVND, per germline (reference sequence). CDR3 length: 15 residues. The CDR3 protein is CASREGQNKNTEAFF. The DNA of the CDR3 is TGTGCCAGTAGGGAAGGACAGAACAAGAACACTGAAGCTTTCTTT. Full variable domain (rest looked up from reference TRBV19 and TRBJ1-1): DGGITQSPKYLFRKEGQNVTLSCEQNLNHDAMYWYRQDPGQGLRLIYYSQIVNDFQKGDIAEGYSVSREKKESFPLTVTSAQKNPTAFYLCASREGQNKNTEAFFGQGTRLTVV.

V is TRBV6-1 and J is TRBJ2-7, with 7 positions matching TRBD1. V was clipped by 0 bases and J by 6 bases; unmatched bases: 2. In germline, CDR1 is MNHNS, CDR2 SASEGT. The CDR3 is 13 amino acids. CDR3 nucleotide sequence: TGTGCCAGCAGTGAAGCGGACAGGTCCGAGCAGTACTTC. Amino acids: CASSEADRSEQYF.

The V and J genes are TRBV4-2 and TRBJ1-4; D perhaps matches TRBD1 (5 bases). CDR1 and CDR2 from the germline V gene are LGHNA and YNFKEQ. The CDR3 is 15 amino acids. The V end was cut by 7 bases, the J end by 7 bases, with 19 bases between. The CDR3 DNA reads as TGTGCCAGCACCCCGTCCGGGACTGGAACTGAAAAACTGTTTTTT. Residues: CASTPSGTGTEKLFF.

The rearrangement uses TRBV9 and TRBJ2-2; the D gene is possibly TRBD1 (5 bases). V gave up 4 bases and J gave up 1 base, with 11 bases separating them. Germline V gene sequence: CDR1 SGDLS, CDR2 YYNGEE. The CDR3 extends over 15 amino acids. In DNA form, the CDR3 reads TGTGCCAGCAGCCCCCGCAGGGTGAACACCGGGGAGCTGTTTTTT. Its protein is CASSPRRVNTGELFF.

This clone was counted once. The V call is TRBV4-1, the J call TRBJ1-6, with D possibly being TRBD1 (5 bases). The V gene lost 3 bases and the J gene lost 8 bases, with 20 bases spanning the gap. The CDR3 is made up of 17 amino acids. CDR1 and CDR2 (germline): MGHRA, YSYEKL. In DNA, the CDR3 is TGCGCCAGCAGCCAGGCGGGGGGGGGTCGGATTGATTCACCCCTCCACTTT. Its protein product is CASSQAGGGRIDSPLHF.

The gene calls are TRBV14 and TRBJ2-1; 10 bases are a match to TRBD1. This CDR3 spans 13 amino acids. Looked up from germline, CDR1 is SGHDN and CDR2 is FVKESK. With 11 bases clipped from V and 9 bases from J, the junction kept 10 bases outside the gene matches. The CDR3 coding sequence is TGTGCCTCCAGGGACAGGGGTAGGAGTGAGCAGTTCTTC. Residues: CASRDRGRSEQFF.